Sequencing of this T cell receptor (beta chain) was carried out in a study of T cell responses to AZD1222 COVID-19 vaccine. Study-wide findings and caveats: Repertoire samples came only from after the peak T cell response. The donor group comprised mostly white British people and more females; the analysis possibly underestimated clonal diversity. Two AZD1222 administrations were followed by greater Spike-specific TCR breadth and depth.

Assay: immunoSEQ multiplex PCR; the TCRdb copy retains only in-frame clones and omits some. The sample comprises under 130,000 clones, around 91% of which are singletons, and about 5% rests with the top ten. Comments on this clone: Its antigen remains unknown.

V was pared by 3 bases and J by 0 bases, with 9 bases between. The CDR3 has 15 residues. Germline V CDR1 and CDR2: MGHRA, YSYEKL. The chain couples TRBV4-1 to TRBJ1-3, with a weak D call TRBD1 (5 bases). This sequence was found in an adult in good health. The material was peripheral blood, obtained on day 0 of AZD1222 vaccination. Here the CDR3 DNA reads TGCGCCAGCAGCCAGGGGCACAGCTCTGGAAACACCATATATTTT. Encoded protein: CASSQGHSSGNTIYF.